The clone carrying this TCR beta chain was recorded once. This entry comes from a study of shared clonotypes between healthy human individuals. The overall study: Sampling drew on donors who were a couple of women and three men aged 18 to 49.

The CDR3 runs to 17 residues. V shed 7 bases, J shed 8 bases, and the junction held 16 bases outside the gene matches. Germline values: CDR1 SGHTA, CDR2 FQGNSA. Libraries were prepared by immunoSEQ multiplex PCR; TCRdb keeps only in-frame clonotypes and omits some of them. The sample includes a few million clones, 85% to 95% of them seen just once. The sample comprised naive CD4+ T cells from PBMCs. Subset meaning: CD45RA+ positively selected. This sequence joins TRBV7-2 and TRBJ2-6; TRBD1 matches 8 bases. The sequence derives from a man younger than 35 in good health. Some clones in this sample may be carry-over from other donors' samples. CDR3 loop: CASNRYNRGSKPNVLTF. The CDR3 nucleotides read TGTGCCAGCAACCGATATAACAGGGGGTCTAAGCCCAACGTCCTGACTTTC.